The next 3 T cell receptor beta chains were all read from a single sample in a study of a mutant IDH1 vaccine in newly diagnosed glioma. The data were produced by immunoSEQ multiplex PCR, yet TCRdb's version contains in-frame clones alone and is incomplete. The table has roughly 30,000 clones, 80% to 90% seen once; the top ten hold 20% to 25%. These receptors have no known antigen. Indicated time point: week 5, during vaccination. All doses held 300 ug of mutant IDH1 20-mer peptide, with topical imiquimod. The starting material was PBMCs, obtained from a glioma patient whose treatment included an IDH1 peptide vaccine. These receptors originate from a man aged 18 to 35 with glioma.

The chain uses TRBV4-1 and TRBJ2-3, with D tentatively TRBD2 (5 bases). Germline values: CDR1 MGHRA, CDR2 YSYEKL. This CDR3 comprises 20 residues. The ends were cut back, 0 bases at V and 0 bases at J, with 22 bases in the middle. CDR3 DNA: TGCGCCAGCAGCCAAGATTTAAAGCGGTTCCGCGGCTCTAGCACAGATACGCAGTATTTT. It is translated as CASSQDLKRFRGSSTDTQYF.

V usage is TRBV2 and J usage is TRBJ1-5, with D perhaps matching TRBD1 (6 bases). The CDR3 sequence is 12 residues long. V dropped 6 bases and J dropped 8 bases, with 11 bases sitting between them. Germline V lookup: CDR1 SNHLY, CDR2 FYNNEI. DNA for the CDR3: TGTGCCAGCAGGGGGGCGGGTAAGCCCCAGCATTTT. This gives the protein CASRGAGKPQHF.

The CDR3 nucleotides are TGCAGCTCCCGGACAGGGGGTGAGGAGCAGTACTTC. Its protein product is CSSRTGGEEQYF. The chain has TRBV29-1 and TRBJ2-7, with TRBD1 matching over 10 bases. V was clipped by 8 bases and J by 7 bases; unmatched bases: 8. The CDR3 spans 12 residues. The V gene's germline CDR1 is SQVTM and CDR2 ANQGSEA.